Following are 20 T cell receptor beta chains from one sample sequenced in a study of Ad26.COV2.S vaccination and SARS-CoV-2 variants. Generated by immunoSEQ multiplex PCR, the TCRdb table keeps only in-frame clones and is missing some. The data contain 350,000 to 450,000 clones, about 91% of them seen just once; the ten biggest clones take up around 4%. The sequencing here drew on peripheral blood, taken after recovery from COVID-19. The receptor set was obtained from a human donor who had recovered from COVID-19.

V is TRBV5-1 and J is TRBJ2-7; D is unresolved. Per the germline V gene, CDR1 is SGHRS and CDR2 is YFSETQ. The germline V and J ends were trimmed by 0 bases and 3 bases, with 10 bases remaining between them. CDR3 length: 14 residues. CDR3 bases: TGCGCCAGCAGCTTGGTTCCAGGACGCTACGAGCAGTACTTC. Its translation is CASSLVPGRYEQYF. The full variable domain, completed using reference TRBV5-1 and TRBJ2-7, is KAGVTQTPRYLIKTRGQQVTLSCSPISGHRSVSWYQQTPGQGLQFLFEYFSETQRNKGNFPGRFSGRQFSNSRSEMNVSTLELGDSALYLCASSLVPGRYEQYFGPGTRLTVT.

The chain is built from TRBV6-1 and TRBJ2-7; D may be TRBD1 (7 bases). Per germline, CDR1 MNHNS and CDR2 SASEGT. The CDR3 length is 15 residues. V lost 2 bases and J lost 1, with 12 bases in between. The CDR3 region has the DNA TGTGCCAGCAGTGAACGGCCAGGGGGGTCCTACGAGCAGTACTTC. As protein: CASSERPGGSYEQYF.

V and J are TRBV3-1 (or the pseudogene TRBV3-2) and TRBJ2-7; D is unresolved. V shed 2 bases and J shed 5 bases, with 16 bases lying between them. The length of the CDR3 is 15 residues. CDR1 is LGHDT, CDR2 YNNKEL, per germline (reference sequence). Here the CDR3 reads CASSQRVWARDEQYF. Here the CDR3 DNA reads TGTGCCAGCAGCCAAAGGGTGTGGGCCCGGGACGAGCAGTACTTC.

The V call is TRBV27, the J call TRBJ2-5; TRBD1 matches 9 bases. Germline CDR1 reads MNHEY; CDR2 reads SMNVEV (reference sequence). V shed 6 bases, J shed 3 bases, and the junction held 8 bases outside the gene matches. The CDR3 extends over 15 amino acids. This CDR3 is CASSSPGQGEETQYF. The DNA for the CDR3 is TGTGCCAGCAGCTCCCCGGGACAGGGAGAAGAGACCCAGTACTTC.

This clone has only one observation. This rearrangement joins TRBV7-9 to TRBJ2-7; 9 nucleotides match TRBD1. Germline CDR1 reads SEHNR; CDR2 reads FQNEAQ (reference sequence). This CDR3 region has 14 residues. J lost 2 bases, V lost 4 bases, and 3 bases had no gene match. CDR3 region: CASSSGDRAYEQYF. CDR3 DNA sequence: TGTGCCAGCAGCTCCGGGGACAGGGCCTACGAGCAGTACTTC.

The chain joins TRBV6-2 or TRBV6-3 to TRBJ2-1, with no clear D. Germline V gives CDR1 MNHEY, CDR2 SVGEGT. The V end lost 0 bases, the J end lost 5 bases, and 14 bases lay between the germline ends. The CDR3 contains 16 residues. The CDR3: CASSYSGGPYHNEQFF. The CDR3 region has the DNA TGTGCCAGCAGTTACTCGGGTGGGCCCTATCACAATGAGCAGTTCTTC.

CDR3 DNA: TGCGCCAGCAGCTTGGGACAGGGGGCGAAATTCGACACTGAAGCTTTCTTT. This translates into CASSLGQGAKFDTEAFF. The V and J genes are TRBV5-1 and TRBJ1-1, with TRBD1 matching over 10 bases. Trimming cost V 0 bases and J 3 bases; bases outside gene matches: 8. The CDR3 runs to 17 residues. Per germline, CDR1 SGHRS and CDR2 YFSETQ. The variable domain in full, completed from reference TRBV5-1 and TRBJ1-1, reads KAGVTQTPRYLIKTRGQQVTLSCSPISGHRSVSWYQQTPGQGLQFLFEYFSETQRNKGNFPGRFSGRQFSNSRSEMNVSTLELGDSALYLCASSLGQGAKFDTEAFFGQGTRLTVV.

The table lists this clone with a count of one. The chain is built from TRBV12-3 or TRBV12-4 and TRBJ1-2; D may be TRBD1 (6 bases). The CDR3 is made up of 13 amino acids. The V and J ends lost 3 bases and 8 bases respectively, with 13 bases between them. The CDR3 DNA reads TGTGCCAGCAGTTTCGAAGGGGGTCGAGGCTACACCTTC. It yields the protein CASSFEGGRGYTF.

The V gene is TRBV20-1, the J gene TRBJ1-2; D uncertain. Per the germline V gene, CDR1 is DFQATT and CDR2 is SNEGSKA (reference sequence). Trimming stripped 5 bases from V and 8 bases from J, with 12 bases between. CDR3 size: 11 residues. The CDR3 DNA reads TGCAGTGCTTATAGTTTGGGAGGCTACACCTTC. Residues: CSAYSLGGYTF.

CDR3 in DNA: TGCAGCGTTGAGGTCCTTGAAGCTTTCTTT. Translation gives CSVEVLEAFF. This chain connects TRBV29-1 to TRBJ1-1; the D is unclear. The CDR3 is 10 amino acids. Trimming removed 3 bases at V and 7 bases at J, with 6 bases between. Germline V gene sequence: CDR1 SQVTM, CDR2 ANQGSEA.

The gene calls are TRBV19 and TRBJ1-4; possibly TRBD1 for D (6 bases). CDR1 and CDR2 (germline): LNHDA, SQIVND (reference sequence). Between the trimmed V and J ends, which lost 5 bases and 16 bases, there was a span of 14 bases. The CDR3 is made up of 11 amino acids. This chain's CDR3 is CASSPGGARFF. CDR3 nucleotides: TGTGCCAGTAGTCCGGGGGGCGCCAGGTTTTTT. The whole variable domain, filled in from reference TRBV19 and TRBJ1-4, reads DGGITQSPKYLFRKEGQNVTLSCEQNLNHDAMYWYRQDPGQGLRLIYYSQIVNDFQKGDIAEGYSVSREKKESFPLTVTSAQKNPTAFYLCASSPGGARFFGSGTQLSVL.

The chain is built from TRBV7-2 and TRBJ1-1; D uncertain. The CDR3 spans 14 residues. CDR1 and CDR2 from the germline V gene are SGHTA and FQGNSA. Trimming removed 4 bases from V and 4 bases from J, with 13 bases in between. The CDR3 nucleotides read TGTGCCAGCAGCTATTCCAGGCAGAGCACTGAAGCTTTCTTT. The encoded protein is CASSYSRQSTEAFF. The variable domain in full, completed from reference TRBV7-2 and TRBJ1-1, reads GAGVSQSPSNKVTEKGKDVELRCDPISGHTALYWYRQSLGQGLEFLIYFQGNSAPDKSGLPSDRFSAERTGGSVSTLTIQRTQQEDSAVYLCASSYSRQSTEAFFGQGTRLTVV.

This chain uses TRBV5-1 with TRBJ1-2; 7 bases fit TRBD1. Trimming removed 2 bases from V and 8 bases from J; junction bases left unmatched: 9. The CDR3 sequence is 14 residues long. The germline gives CDR1 SGHRS, CDR2 YFSETQ. CDR3 region: CASSLQGSQGGYTF. The CDR3, as DNA: TGCGCCAGCAGCTTACAGGGGTCCCAGGGAGGCTACACCTTC.

V gene TRBV5-4 combines with J gene TRBJ2-7; 8 bases are a match to TRBD2. Germline V CDR1 and CDR2: SGHNT, YYREEE (reference sequence). Unmatched junction bases numbered 9, after V lost 4 bases and J lost 0 bases. The CDR3 has 16 amino acids. Written as DNA, the CDR3 is TGTGCCAGCAGCCCTGAAGCGGGGGTCCTCTCCTACGAGCAGTACTTC. The encoded protein is CASSPEAGVLSYEQYF.

V and J are TRBV27 and TRBJ1-5; a possible D gene is TRBD1 (6 bases). This CDR3 is 14 amino acids long. With 5 bases removed from V and 3 bases from J, the gap between germline ends came to 11 bases. Looked up from germline, CDR1 is MNHEY and CDR2 is SMNVEV (reference sequence). The CDR3 sequence is CASSHRGHNQPQHF. In nucleotides, the CDR3 is TGTGCCAGCAGTCACCGGGGACACAATCAGCCCCAGCATTTT.

The gene calls are TRBV9 and TRBJ2-7, with 7 positions matching TRBD1. CDR3 length: 17 residues. After removal of 4 bases from V and 1 base from J, the junction contained 14 bases not matched to a gene. Germline V gives CDR1 SGDLS, CDR2 YYNGEE. The CDR3 DNA reads as TGTGCCAGCAGCCCCCAAAAGGGACAGACCTTTTCCTACGAGCAGTACTTC. Amino acid sequence: CASSPQKGQTFSYEQYF.

The genes are TRBV7-9 and TRBJ2-1; TRBD1 agrees at 8 bases. Germline assignment: CDR1 SEHNR and CDR2 FQNEAQ (reference sequence). J gave up 13 bases and V 3 bases, and 11 bases lay outside the gene matches. This CDR3 contains 14 residues. The DNA for the CDR3 is TGTGCCAGCAGCTTGGGGACAGGCAACTTACCCCAGTTCTTC. Its translation: CASSLGTGNLPQFF.

The CDR3 loop reads CASSYSSGANYEQYF. The CDR3 bases are TGTGCCAGCAGTTACTCTAGCGGGGCTAACTACGAGCAGTACTTC. The J gene is TRBJ2-7, the V gene TRBV6-6, with TRBD2 identical over 8 bases. V lost 0 bases to trimming and J lost 3 bases; unmatched junction nucleotides: 4. This CDR3 is built from 15 residues. Germline CDR1 and CDR2: MNHNY and SVGAGI (reference sequence).

The chain couples TRBV5-1 to TRBJ1-1; D is ambiguous. Trimming took 0 bases from V and 1 from J, leaving 10 bases between them. Germline assignment: CDR1 SGHRS and CDR2 YFSETQ. CDR3 length: 15 residues. The CDR3 sequence: CASSLVGGSNTEAFF. CDR3 in DNA: TGCGCCAGCAGCTTGGTGGGCGGCTCGAACACTGAAGCTTTCTTT.

CDR3 DNA: TGCACCAGCAGCTGGTCTATTTCAGTCGATACGCAGTATTTT. Translated, it gives CTSSWSISVDTQYF. The chain recombines TRBV1 with TRBJ2-3. TRBV1 is recorded as a pseudogene. This CDR3 region has 14 residues.